This TCR beta chain comes out of a study of blood T cell repertoires in COVID-19. Turning to the study itself: Nucleic acid was either cDNA or gDNA, and it came from T cells, B-cell-depleted T cells, or PBMCs.

Germline V gene sequence: CDR1 LGHNA, CDR2 YNFKEQ. J gave up 5 bases and V 1 base, and 11 bases lay outside the gene matches. The CDR3 runs 17 residues. Profiling relied on immunoSEQ multiplex PCR, and the TCRdb table lists in-frame clones only, not all of them. The data hold roughly 65,000 clones, with 60% to 85% observed a single time. This sequence was found in a human donor in a cohort sampled during active COVID-19. Sequenced: peripheral blood. This chain connects TRBV4-2 to TRBJ2-5; the match to TRBD2 covers 9 bases. CDR3 region: CASSQVFSDSGSETQYF. CDR3 sequence (DNA): TGTGCCAGCAGCCAAGTCTTTTCGGATAGCGGGAGTGAGACCCAGTACTTC.